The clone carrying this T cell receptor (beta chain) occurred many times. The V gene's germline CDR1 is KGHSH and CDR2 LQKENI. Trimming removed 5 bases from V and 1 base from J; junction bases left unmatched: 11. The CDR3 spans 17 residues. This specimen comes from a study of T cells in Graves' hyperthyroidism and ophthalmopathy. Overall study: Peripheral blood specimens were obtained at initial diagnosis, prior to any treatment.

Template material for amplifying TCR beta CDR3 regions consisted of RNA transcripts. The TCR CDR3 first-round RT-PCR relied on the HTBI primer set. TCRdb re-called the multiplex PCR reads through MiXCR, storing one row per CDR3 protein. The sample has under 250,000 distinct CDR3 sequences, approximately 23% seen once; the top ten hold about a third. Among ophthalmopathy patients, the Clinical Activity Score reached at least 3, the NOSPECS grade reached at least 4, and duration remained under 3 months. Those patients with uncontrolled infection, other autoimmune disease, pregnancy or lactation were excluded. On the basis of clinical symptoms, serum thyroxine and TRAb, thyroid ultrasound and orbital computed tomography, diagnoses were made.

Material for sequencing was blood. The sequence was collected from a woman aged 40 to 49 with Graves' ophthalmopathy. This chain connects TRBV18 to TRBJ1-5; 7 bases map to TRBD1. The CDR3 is CASSSLPTGVSNQPQHF. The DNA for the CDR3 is TGTGCCAGCTCATCCTTACCCACAGGGGTGAGCAATCAGCCCCAGCATTTT.